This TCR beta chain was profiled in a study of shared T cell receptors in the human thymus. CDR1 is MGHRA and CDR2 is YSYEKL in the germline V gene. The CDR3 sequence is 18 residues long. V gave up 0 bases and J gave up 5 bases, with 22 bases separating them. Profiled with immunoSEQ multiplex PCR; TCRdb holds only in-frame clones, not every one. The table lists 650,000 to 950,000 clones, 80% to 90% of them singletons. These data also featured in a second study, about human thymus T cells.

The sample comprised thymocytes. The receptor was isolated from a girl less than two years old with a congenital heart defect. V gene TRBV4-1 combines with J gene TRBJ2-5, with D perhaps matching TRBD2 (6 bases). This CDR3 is CASSQDFSLGLVLETQYF. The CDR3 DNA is TGCGCCAGCAGCCAAGATTTCAGTCTGGGACTGGTCTTGGAGACCCAGTACTTC.